A selection of T cell receptor beta chains follows, all from one sample in a study of CD8 T cells in Susac syndrome. TCRdb recomputed calls from the immunoSEQ multiplex PCR reads with MiXCR, one row per CDR3 protein. Of 150,000 to 200,000 distinct CDR3 sequences listed, less than 95% are singletons. The sample taken for sequencing was CD4+ T cells from PBMCs. The receptors derive from a human donor in good health. Each CDR3 is given with its conserved first and last residue. A D gene is named only where the DNA matches it firmly. Clone size is shown for a subset of rows, as once, few, many or a class of expanded clone.

j_call v_call clone_size d_call cdr3_aa cdr3_nt
TRBJ2-1 TRBV20-1 . TRBD2 CSVSTSGSVNEQFF TGCAGTGTCTCGACTAGCGGGAGTGTAAATGAGCAGTTCTTC
TRBJ2-3 TRBV29-1 once . CSVPGSDTQYF TGCAGCGTCCCAGGGTCAGATACGCAGTATTTT
TRBJ2-1 TRBV30 few TRBD2 CAWSVFGLREYEQFF TGTGCCTGGAGTGTATTTGGACTGCGGGAGTATGAGCAGTTCTTC
TRBJ2-5 TRBV3-1 once TRBD2 CASSQSLVGGAWETQYF TGTGCCAGCAGCCAATCTCTCGTGGGAGGGGCTTGGGAGACCCAGTACTTC
TRBJ1-1 TRBV6-6 . . CASTPGGTEAFF TGTGCCAGCACCCCGGGTGGGACTGAAGCTTTCTTT
TRBJ2-1 TRBV9 . . CASSVCEQFF TGTGCCAGCAGCGTATGTGAGCAGTTCTTC
TRBJ2-1 TRBV29-1 . . CSVTGTSYNEQFF TGCAGCGTAACCGGGACTTCTTACAATGAGCAGTTCTTC
TRBJ2-3 TRBV6-6 . . CASSGRAADTQYF TGTGCCAGCAGTGGCAGGGCGGCAGATACGCAGTATTTT
TRBJ1-4 TRBV5-1 . TRBD1 CASSLGGTGRNEKLFF TGCGCCAGCAGCTTGGGCGGGACAGGCCGAAATGAAAAACTGTTTTTT
TRBJ2-3 TRBV7-2 . . CASSLRETDTQYF TGTGCCAGCAGCTTACGGGAAACAGATACGCAGTATTTT
TRBJ1-5 TRBV29-1 . . CSVGSTNQPQHF TGCAGCGTTGGATCGACCAATCAGCCCCAGCATTTT
TRBJ2-5 TRBV29-1 . TRBD2 CSVVLPRGYQETQYF TGCAGCGTTGTTCTCCCGCGGGGGTACCAAGAGACCCAGTACTTC
TRBJ2-4 TRBV3-1 . . CASSGGANIQYF TGTGCCAGCAGCGGCGGAGCAAACATTCAGTACTTC
TRBJ2-7 TRBV18 . . CASSPAVRHGWDEQYF TGTGCCAGCTCACCCGCGGTGAGGCATGGATGGGACGAGCAGTACTTC
TRBJ2-2 TRBV20-1 . TRBD1 CSARKQGAHNTGELFF TGCAGTGCTAGAAAACAGGGGGCGCATAACACCGGGGAGCTGTTTTTT
TRBJ2-1 TRBV9 . TRBD2 CASSVAGGTIEQFF TGTGCCAGCAGCGTAGCGGGAGGTACAATTGAGCAGTTCTTC
TRBJ1-2 TRBV4-2 once . CASSQDFGSPPYGYTF TGTGCCAGCAGCCAAGATTTTGGCTCCCCCCCATATGGCTACACCTTC
TRBJ2-1 TRBV12-3/TRBV12-4 . . CASSLSPQVEQFF TGTGCCAGCAGTTTATCCCCCCAAGTTGAGCAGTTCTTC
TRBJ2-5 TRBV29-1 . TRBD2 CSAGKAGQIQETQYF TGCAGCGCCGGAAAAGCGGGGCAGATCCAAGAGACCCAGTACTTC
TRBJ1-5 TRBV20-1 . . CSAGIRGVNQPQHF TGCAGTGCTGGGATCCGGGGCGTCAATCAGCCCCAGCATTTT
TRBJ2-1 TRBV20-1 . . CSARDEVSHYNEQFF TGCAGTGCTAGAGATGAGGTCTCCCACTACAATGAGCAGTTCTTC
TRBJ2-4 TRBV6-2/TRBV6-3 . . CASRRLESSQAKNIQYF TGTGCCAGCAGGAGGTTAGAGTCGAGCCAAGCCAAAAACATTCAGTACTTC